This entry lists 12 T cell receptor beta chains sequenced from one sample in a study of blood T cells in healthy people across ages (dated by TCRdb to the mid-2010s). To prepare the library, 5' RACE was applied. These reads were obtained on an Illumina HiSeq 2500. A second PCR of roughly 7 to 11 cycles was performed with a sample-barcoded 5' primer and a J-beta primer mix. TCRdb took the public reads, trimmed them with fastp at Q25, ran MiXCR for clone calling and kept in-frame beta chains. Under each unique CDR3 protein, matching rows form one entry showing the most common genes and DNA. This sample is represented by hundreds of thousands of distinct CDR3 sequences; roughly 21% of them were singletons. 3% to 4% of the sample goes to the ten largest clones. Sample: blood. The receptors stem from a man between 65 and 80 years old in good health.

This clonotype was seen a few times. The chain couples TRBV29-1 to TRBJ2-5, with D unresolved. The ends were cut back, 6 bases at V and 5 bases at J, with 16 bases in the middle. Germline CDR1 reads SQVTM; CDR2 reads ANQGSEA. This CDR3 region has 13 residues. The CDR3 is CSVRPGSDETQYF. Here the CDR3 DNA reads TGCAGCGTCCGTCCAGGATCGGATGAGACCCAGTACTTC.

The rearrangement joins TRBV20-1 to TRBJ2-7; D is unclear. The CDR3 extends over 13 amino acids. Between the trimmed V and J ends, which lost 8 bases and 0 bases, there was a span of 14 bases. Per the germline V gene, CDR1 is DFQATT and CDR2 is SNEGSKA (reference sequence). The CDR3 protein is CSFYAESSYEQYF. In DNA form, the CDR3 reads TGCAGTTTTTACGCTGAGAGCTCCTACGAGCAGTACTTC.

The table lists this clonotype with a few counts. A junction boundary mismatches the germline segment, possibly from a read error. The chain joins TRBV7-7 to TRBJ2-5, with D maybe TRBD2 (6 bases). The DNA matches TRBJ2-1 better at its end, which makes the J call doubtful. Germline assignment: CDR1 SSHAT and CDR2 FNYEAQ (reference sequence). This CDR3 spans 13 amino acids. This CDR3 reads CASSRTNHNEQFF. Here the CDR3 DNA reads TGTGCTAGCAGCAGGACTAACCACAATGAGCAGTTCTTC.

This clonotype was observed a handful of times. The V gene is TRBV30, the J gene TRBJ2-3, with D possibly matching TRBD2 (6 bases). V lost 2 bases to trimming and J lost 0 bases, with 15 bases between them. CDR3 size: 16 residues. Looked up from germline, CDR1 is GTSNPN and CDR2 is SVGIG (reference sequence). The CDR3 DNA follows: TGTGCCTGGAGTCCCCCAACTAGCCGCAGCACAGATACGCAGTATTTT. Its translation: CAWSPPTSRSTDTQYF.

The J gene is TRBJ2-5, the V gene TRBV5-6; TRBD2 matches 9 bases. This CDR3 region has 16 residues. V lost 5 bases to trimming and J lost 5 bases; unmatched junction nucleotides: 13. Germline lookup yields CDR1 SGHDT and CDR2 YYEEEE. The CDR3 DNA reads TGTGCCAGCAGTGCGGGACTAGCATCGGCCTGGGAGACCCAGTACTTC. It translates to CASSAGLASAWETQYF.

A word on this clonotype: A junction boundary mismatches the germline segment, possibly from a read error. The CDR3 region is CAGSQDLGGSSYNEQFF. DNA for the CDR3: TGTGCCGGCAGCCAAGATCTCGGCGGGAGCTCCTACAATGAGCAGTTCTTC. This chain uses TRBV3-1 with TRBJ2-1, with 7 bases that match TRBD2. Germline CDR1 LGHDT, CDR2 YNNKEL (reference sequence). The CDR3 is 17 residues long.

The gene calls are TRBV4-1 and TRBJ2-5, with D perhaps matching TRBD1 (6 bases). Trimming stripped 1 base from V and 1 base from J, with 16 bases between. The CDR3 sequence is 17 residues long. Looked up from germline, CDR1 is MGHRA and CDR2 is YSYEKL. CDR3: CASSQVGRGSFQETQYF. CDR3 DNA sequence: TGCGCCAGCAGCCAAGTGGGAAGGGGGTCTTTCCAAGAGACCCAGTACTTC.

This clonotype turned up a few times. This chain links TRBV28 with TRBJ2-3; possible D gene TRBD2, 5 bases. Trimming took 8 bases from V and 1 from J, leaving 10 bases between them. The V gene's germline CDR1 is MDHEN and CDR2 SYDVKM. The CDR3 spans 13 residues. CDR3 bases: TGTGCCAGCGGCGGGTTTGGCACAGATACGCAGTATTTT. It translates to CASGGFGTDTQYF. Based on the CDR3 plus reference TRBV28 and TRBJ2-3, the full variable domain is DVKVTQSSRYLVKRTGEKVFLECVQDMDHENMFWYRQDPGLGLRLIYFSYDVKMKEKGDIPEGYSVSREKKERFSLILESASTNQTSMYLCASGGFGTDTQYFGPGTRLTVL.

There are a few counts of this clonotype. The V call is TRBV14, the J call TRBJ2-1; the match to TRBD2 covers 13 bases. The V segment lost 4 bases and the J segment 2 bases; nucleotides outside the gene matches: 2. Germline loops: CDR1 SGHDN, CDR2 FVKESK. This CDR3 contains 16 residues. The CDR3 here is CASSPGTSGTYNEQFF. The CDR3 DNA is TGTGCCAGCAGCCCCGGGACTAGCGGGACCTACAATGAGCAGTTCTTC.

The chain has TRBV9 and TRBJ2-6; D is possibly TRBD2 (5 bases). Looked up from germline, CDR1 is SGDLS and CDR2 is YYNGEE. The V end lost 4 bases, the J end lost 3 bases, and 14 bases lay between the germline ends. The CDR3 consists of 16 residues. In nucleotides, the CDR3 is TGTGCCAGCAGCCCCGACGCCGGAGGTGGGGCCAACGTCCTGACTTTC. Protein product: CASSPDAGGGANVLTF. Filled out from reference TRBV9 and TRBJ2-6, the complete variable domain reads DSGVTQTPKHLITATGQRVTLRCSPRSGDLSVYWYQQSLDQGLQFLIQYYNGEERAKGNILERFSAQQFPDLHSELNLSSLELGDSALYFCASSPDAGGGANVLTFGAGSRLTVL.

This clonotype has only a few counts. The V and J genes are TRBV7-2 and TRBJ2-3, with 7 positions matching TRBD1. CDR3 length: 16 residues. Germline CDR1 and CDR2: SGHTA and FQGNSA. Unmatched junction bases numbered 3, after V lost 0 bases and J lost 0 bases. The CDR3 DNA reads as TGTGCCAGCAGCTTAGCGGCCAGGGGGAGCACAGATACGCAGTATTTT. Its translation is CASSLAARGSTDTQYF.

The chain links TRBV7-9 to TRBJ1-1, with 7 bases fitting TRBD1. J gave up 1 base and V 5 bases, and 13 bases lay outside the gene matches. The CDR3 length is 17 residues. CDR1 and CDR2 (germline): SEHNR, FQNEAQ (reference sequence). CDR3 DNA: TGTGCCAGCAGCCCGCGTTTAACAGGGGATGGGAACACTGAAGCTTTCTTT. It codes for CASSPRLTGDGNTEAFF.